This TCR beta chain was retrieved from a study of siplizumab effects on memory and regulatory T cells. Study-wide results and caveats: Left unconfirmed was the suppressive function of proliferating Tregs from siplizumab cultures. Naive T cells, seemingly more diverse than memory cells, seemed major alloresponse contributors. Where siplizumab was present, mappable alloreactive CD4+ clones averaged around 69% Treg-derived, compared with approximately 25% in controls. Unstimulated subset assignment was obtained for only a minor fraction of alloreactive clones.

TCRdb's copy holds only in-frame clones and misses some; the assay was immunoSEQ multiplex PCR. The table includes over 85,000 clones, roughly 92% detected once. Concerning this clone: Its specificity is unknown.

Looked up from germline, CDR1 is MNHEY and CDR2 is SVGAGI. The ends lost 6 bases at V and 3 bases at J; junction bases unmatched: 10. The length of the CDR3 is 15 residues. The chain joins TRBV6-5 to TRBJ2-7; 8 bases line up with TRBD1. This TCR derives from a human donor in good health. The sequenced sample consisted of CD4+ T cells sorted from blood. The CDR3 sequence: CASRATGTGFYEQYF. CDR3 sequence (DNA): TGTGCCAGCAGGGCAACCGGGACAGGCTTCTACGAGCAGTACTTC.